This is a list of T cell receptor beta chains from one sample in a study of cytomegalovirus exposure and HLA in healthy donors. Assay: immunoSEQ multiplex PCR; the TCRdb copy retains only in-frame clones and omits some. There are about 150,000 clones in the sample, with about 1.7% held by the top ten. The sample comprised PBMCs. The receptor source for this set is a woman between 50 and 59 years old in good health and CMV-seronegative. Each CDR3 is given with its conserved first and last residue.

j_call v_call cdr3_aa
TRBJ1-3 TRBV25-1 CASSGQTGIGNTIYF
TRBJ1-5 TRBV7-2 CASSRKGDQPQHF
TRBJ2-3 TRBV5-1 CASSLEYRGSTDTQYF
TRBJ2-7 TRBV5-4 CASSIGTGQEQYF
TRBJ2-7 TRBV6-5 CASSRLAGKQYF
TRBJ2-2 TRBV7-3 CASSLTWGRTGELFF
TRBJ1-4 TRBV6-1 CASSEASNRDEKLFF
TRBJ1-1 TRBV5-4 CASSLGNEAFF
TRBJ1-5 TRBV18 CASSPLRGNNQPQHF
TRBJ1-2 TRBV5-1 CASSLKSEYGYTF
TRBJ2-5 TRBV5-1 CASSRTGGQTQYF
TRBJ2-2 TRBV7-3 CASSLPATSGSLGTGELFF
TRBJ2-7 TRBV4-2 CASSREGTGSSYEQYF
TRBJ1-1 TRBV5-1 CASSFEWGGNTEAFF